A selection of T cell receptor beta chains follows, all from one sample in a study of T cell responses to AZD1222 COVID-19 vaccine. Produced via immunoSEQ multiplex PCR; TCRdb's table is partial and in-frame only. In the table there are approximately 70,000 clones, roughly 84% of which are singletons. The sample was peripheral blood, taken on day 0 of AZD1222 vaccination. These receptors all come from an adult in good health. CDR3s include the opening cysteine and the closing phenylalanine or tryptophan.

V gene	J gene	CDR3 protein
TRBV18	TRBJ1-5	CASSAQGGSQPQHF
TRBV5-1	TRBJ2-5	CASSLEGTQETQYF
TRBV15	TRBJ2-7	CATSRWDVSYEQYF
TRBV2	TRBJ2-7	CASSSQGGGEQYF
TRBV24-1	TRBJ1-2	CATSAPGASYGYTF
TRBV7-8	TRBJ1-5	CASSQTHYSNQPQHF
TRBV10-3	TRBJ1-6	CAISSGGYNSPLHF
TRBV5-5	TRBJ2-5	CASSRGQVQETQYF
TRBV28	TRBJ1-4	CASSTPQGVDEKLFF
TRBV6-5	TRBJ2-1	CASSYASSRHEQFF
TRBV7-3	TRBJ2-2	CASSLNDRRNTGELFF
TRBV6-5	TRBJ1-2	CASDGFGVANYGYTF
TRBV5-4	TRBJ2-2	CASSLKQKNTGELFF
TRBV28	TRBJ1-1	CASHLRQGMLAFF
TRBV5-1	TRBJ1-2	CASSLDAPLDSSGGYTF